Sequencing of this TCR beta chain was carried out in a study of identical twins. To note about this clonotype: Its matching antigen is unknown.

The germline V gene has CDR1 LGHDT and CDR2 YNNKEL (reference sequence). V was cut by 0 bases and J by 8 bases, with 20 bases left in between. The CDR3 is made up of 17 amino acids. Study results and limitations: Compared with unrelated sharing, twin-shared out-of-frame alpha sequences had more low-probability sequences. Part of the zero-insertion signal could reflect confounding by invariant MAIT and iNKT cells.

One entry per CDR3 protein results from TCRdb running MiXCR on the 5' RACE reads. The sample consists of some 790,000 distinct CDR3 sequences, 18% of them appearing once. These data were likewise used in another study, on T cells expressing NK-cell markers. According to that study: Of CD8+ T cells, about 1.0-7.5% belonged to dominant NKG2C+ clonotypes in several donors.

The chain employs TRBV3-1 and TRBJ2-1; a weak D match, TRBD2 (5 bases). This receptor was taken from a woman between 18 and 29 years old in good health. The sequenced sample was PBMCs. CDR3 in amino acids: CASSQDLQLQSGDEQFF. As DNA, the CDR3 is TGTGCCAGCAGCCAAGATCTCCAGCTCCAATCCGGGGATGAGCAGTTCTTC.